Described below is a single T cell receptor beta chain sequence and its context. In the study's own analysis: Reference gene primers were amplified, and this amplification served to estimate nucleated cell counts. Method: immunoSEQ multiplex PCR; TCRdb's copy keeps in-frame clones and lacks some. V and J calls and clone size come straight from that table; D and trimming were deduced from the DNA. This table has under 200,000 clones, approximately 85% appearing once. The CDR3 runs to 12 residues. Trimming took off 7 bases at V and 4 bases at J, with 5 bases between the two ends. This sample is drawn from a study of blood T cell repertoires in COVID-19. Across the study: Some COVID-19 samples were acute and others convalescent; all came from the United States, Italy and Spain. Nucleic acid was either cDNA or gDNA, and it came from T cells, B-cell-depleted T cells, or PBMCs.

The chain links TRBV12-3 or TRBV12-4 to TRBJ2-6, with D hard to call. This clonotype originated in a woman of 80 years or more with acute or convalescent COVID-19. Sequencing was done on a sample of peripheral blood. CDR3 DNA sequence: TGTGCCAGCACTCCGGGGGCCAACGTCCTGACTTTC. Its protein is CASTPGANVLTF.